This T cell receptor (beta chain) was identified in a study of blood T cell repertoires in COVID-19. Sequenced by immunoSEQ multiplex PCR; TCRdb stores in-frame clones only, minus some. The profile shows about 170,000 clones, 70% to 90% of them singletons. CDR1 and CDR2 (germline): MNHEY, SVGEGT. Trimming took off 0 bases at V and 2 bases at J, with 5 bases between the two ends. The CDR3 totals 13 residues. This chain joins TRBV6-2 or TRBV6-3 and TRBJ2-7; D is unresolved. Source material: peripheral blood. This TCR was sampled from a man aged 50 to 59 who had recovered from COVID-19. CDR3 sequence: CASSYSSAYEQYF. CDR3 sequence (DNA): TGTGCCAGCAGTTACTCGTCCGCCTACGAGCAGTACTTC.